This TCR beta chain was captured by sequencing in a study of blood T cell repertoires in COVID-19. Study as a whole: COVID-19 samples from acute and convalescent phases originated in the United States, Italy and Spain.

CDR1 and CDR2 from the germline V gene are MDHEN and SYDVKM. The CDR3 is 14 amino acids. With 5 bases removed from V and 5 bases from J, the gap between germline ends came to 15 bases. As handled by the study authors: Estimation of nucleated cell counts relied on the amplification of reference gene primers. The table came from immunoSEQ multiplex PCR; TCRdb's copy has only in-frame clones and leaves some out. V and J calls and clone size are copied from that table; D and trimming were computed from the DNA. The data contain 95,000 to 150,000 clones, 70% to 90% of them singletons. Sequencing was performed on peripheral blood. The TCR originated in a woman aged 50 to 65 with active or convalescent COVID-19. The rearrangement joins TRBV28 to TRBJ2-5, with no clear D. The CDR3 region is CASSPSRVRETQYF. The DNA for the CDR3 is TGTGCCAGCAGTCCTTCCCGTGTACGGGAGACCCAGTACTTC.